Included here is one T cell receptor (beta chain) sequence, with context. The antigen is not known. The CDR3 consists of 15 residues. V gave up 2 bases and J gave up 4 bases, with 14 bases separating them. CDR1 and CDR2 from the germline V gene are ENHRY and SYGVKD. With random hexamers, reverse transcription was performed on 0.5 to 1 ug of RNA. The TCR beta CDR3 was amplified by immunoSEQ multiplex PCR across 54 Vbeta, 13 Jbeta. TCRdb ran MiXCR on the immunoSEQ multiplex PCR reads and lists one entry per CDR3 protein. The data hold 100,000 or so distinct CDR3 sequences, with 92% observed a single time. The sample comes from a study of CD8 T cells in Susac syndrome. Study-level points and caveats: As the study acknowledged, the number of individuals who were part of its TCR sequencing and HLA analysis was relatively small.

This sequence joins TRBV10-3 and TRBJ1-1, with D unresolved. This sequence originates from a human donor in good health. The sample comprised CD8+ T cells from PBMCs. DNA of the CDR3: TGTGCCATCAGTGAGGCGCACGGCCTGGGCACTGAAGCTTTCTTT. Translating gives CAISEAHGLGTEAFF.